The present TCR beta chain was sequenced within a study of blood T cells in healthy people across ages. Ten milliliters of peripheral blood were drawn from each donor into EDTA-treated tubes. Extractions gave at least 5 micrograms of total RNA per sample. With respect to this clonotype: Sequence at one end of the junction differs from germline and may be a read error.

The CDR3 runs to 12 residues. Per germline, CDR1 DFQATT and CDR2 SNEGSKA (reference sequence). Primed by a sample-barcoded 5' primer and a J-beta primer mix, a second PCR proceeded for 7 to 11 cycles. TCRdb analysed the 5' RACE reads with MiXCR anew, one entry per CDR3 protein. Of roughly 680,000 distinct CDR3 sequences in the sample, around 20% were seen once. Source material: blood. V usage is TRBV20-1 and J usage is TRBJ2-7; no firm D call. This TCR came from a man in his 70s in good health. CDR3 nucleotides: TGCAGTGCTAGAGTTTCCGGATACGAGCAGCACTTC. It codes for CSARVSGYEQHF.